Shown below are 20 T cell receptor beta chains from a single sample sequenced in a study of blood T cell repertoires in COVID-19. Profiling relied on immunoSEQ multiplex PCR, and the TCRdb table lists in-frame clones only, not all of them. The sample yields 140,000 to 150,000 clones, around 80% seen once. Sequenced: peripheral blood. The receptors were gathered from a man between 65 and 85 years old who had recovered from COVID-19.

The count of this clone is one. The rearrangement uses TRBV19 and TRBJ2-1; tentative D call: TRBD2 (6 bases). This CDR3 is built from 16 residues. V lost 6 bases, J lost 4 bases, and 19 bases lay in between. Germline-derived CDR1 and CDR2 are LNHDA and SQIVND (reference sequence). The CDR3 sequence is CASSSRWDWQYNEQFF. The DNA of the CDR3 is TGTGCCAGTAGCAGCCGTTGGGACTGGCAGTACAATGAGCAGTTCTTC.

This sequence joins TRBV27 and TRBJ2-7; possibly TRBD2 for D (5 bases). The CDR3 spans 14 residues. CDR1 and CDR2 from the germline V gene are MNHEY and SMNVEV (reference sequence). The germline V and J ends were trimmed by 3 bases and 4 bases, with 13 bases remaining between them. The CDR3 nucleotides are TGTGCCAGCAGTTTCAGTGGACTGCCTTACGAGCAGTACTTC. It codes for CASSFSGLPYEQYF.

The V and J genes are TRBV3-1 (or the pseudogene TRBV3-2) and TRBJ2-1, with 14 bases fitting TRBD2. The ends lost 4 bases at V and 4 bases at J; junction bases unmatched: 3. This CDR3 is 16 amino acids long. In germline, CDR1 is LGHDT, CDR2 YNNKEL (reference sequence). DNA for the CDR3: TGTGCCAGCAGCCCCCGGACTAGCGGGAGGTACAATGAGCAGTTCTTC. Residues: CASSPRTSGRYNEQFF.

In its sample, this clone was seen once. The chain has TRBV19 and TRBJ1-2, with D maybe TRBD1 (5 bases). V gave up 5 bases and J gave up 4 bases, with 11 bases separating them. Germline V CDR1 and CDR2: LNHDA, SQIVND (reference sequence). CDR3 length equals 13 residues. The CDR3 nucleotides read TGTGCCAGTAGTGCTAAGGGGTCCTATGGCTACACCTTC. It encodes CASSAKGSYGYTF.

V and J are TRBV18 and TRBJ1-1; the D gene is possibly TRBD1 (6 bases). The CDR3 runs 13 residues. Per the germline V gene, CDR1 is KGHSH and CDR2 is LQKENI. With 10 bases removed from V and 1 base from J, the gap between germline ends came to 13 bases. CDR3 in DNA: TGTGCCACACGCCAGGGGTGGAACACTGAAGCTTTCTTT. This translates into CATRQGWNTEAFF.

The V gene is TRBV2, the J gene TRBJ2-7; tentative D call: TRBD1 (6 bases). V gave up 4 bases and J gave up 0 bases, with 10 bases separating them. This CDR3 comprises 14 residues. Germline V gene lookup returns CDR1 SNHLY and CDR2 FYNNEI. The CDR3 DNA reads as TGTGCCAGCAGTGCCGACAGGTCCTCCTACGAGCAGTACTTC. It yields the protein CASSADRSSYEQYF.

V is TRBV3-1 (or the pseudogene TRBV3-2) and J is TRBJ2-7, with no clear D. Germline assignment: CDR1 LGHDT and CDR2 YNNKEL (reference sequence). The CDR3 length is 11 residues. Trimming took off 1 base at V and 5 bases at J, with 3 bases between the two ends. In DNA, the CDR3 is TGTGCCAGCAGCCAAGGCGACGAGCAGTACTTC. It encodes CASSQGDEQYF.

The rearrangement joins TRBV5-6 to TRBJ2-7; 7 bases line up with TRBD2. J gave up 0 bases and V 2 bases, and 2 bases lay outside the gene matches. Germline V CDR1 and CDR2: SGHDT, YYEEEE. This CDR3 has 14 residues. CDR3 sequence (DNA): TGTGCCAGCAGCTTTCCTAGCGGCTCCTACGAGCAGTACTTC. Translated: CASSFPSGSYEQYF.

This chain uses TRBV27 with TRBJ2-1, with 7 bases matching TRBD1. This CDR3 is 15 amino acids long. The V gene's germline CDR1 is MNHEY and CDR2 SMNVEV (reference sequence). With V trimmed by 6 bases and J by 2 bases, 7 bases remained unmatched. This CDR3 reads CASRHRQGTYNEQFF. Here the CDR3 DNA reads TGTGCCAGCAGACACCGACAGGGTACCTACAATGAGCAGTTCTTC.

This clone has only one observation. The chain has TRBV27 and TRBJ2-2, with 7 bases matching TRBD2. J was trimmed by 0 bases and V by 3 bases; bases with no gene match: 4. CDR3 length: 16 residues. The germline CDR1 and CDR2 sequences are MNHEY and SMNVEV (reference sequence). CDR3 amino acids: CASSLVAGSNTGELFF. As DNA, the CDR3 is TGTGCCAGCAGTTTGGTAGCGGGCTCGAACACCGGGGAGCTGTTTTTT.

This clone has a handful of counts. This chain uses TRBV21-1 with TRBJ2-2; the DNA was not used to check the table's D call, TRBD2. TRBV21-1 is a pseudogene. This CDR3 is built from 13 residues. CDR3 nucleotides: TGTGCCAGCCCCGGGTACATCGACGGGGAGCTGTTTTTT. Translated, it gives CASPGYIDGELFF.

This clone was recorded only once. This chain connects TRBV18 to TRBJ2-1, with D possibly being TRBD1 (6 bases). CDR1 KGHSH and CDR2 LQKENI come from the germline V gene. CDR3 length equals 13 residues. Trimming left V 4 bases short and J 5 bases short, with 9 bases between. The CDR3, as DNA: TGTGCCAGCTCACGGAGACAGGACAATGAGCAGTTCTTC. It is translated as CASSRRQDNEQFF.

J is TRBJ1-4 and V is TRBV5-6; TRBD1 matches 7 bases. The germline V gene has CDR1 SGHDT and CDR2 YYEEEE. CDR3 length: 15 amino acids. V shed 6 bases, J shed 5 bases, and the junction held 10 bases outside the gene matches. The CDR3 coding sequence is TGTGCCAGCACCTTTTTTCGAGGGGGCAATGAAAAACTGTTTTTT. It codes for CASTFFRGGNEKLFF.

The chain is built from TRBV11-2 and TRBJ1-2; D gene unclear. CDR1 SGHAT and CDR2 FQNNGV come from the germline V gene. V dropped 1 base and J dropped 2 bases, with 8 bases sitting between them. The CDR3 has 14 amino acids. This CDR3 is CASSLASGNYGYTF. The CDR3 DNA reads TGTGCCAGCAGCTTAGCGTCGGGGAACTATGGCTACACCTTC.

V is TRBV27 and J is TRBJ2-7; the D is unclear. The CDR3 is 14 residues long. V was clipped by 4 bases and J by 3 bases, with 13 bases between them. The germline V gene encodes CDR1 MNHEY and CDR2 SMNVEV (reference sequence). Written as DNA, the CDR3 is TGTGCCAGCAGTTCTGTTGAGCGCGTCTACGAGCAGTACTTC. It codes for CASSSVERVYEQYF.

By its share, this clone is medium-sized (0.01 to 0.1%). The chain joins TRBV20-1 to TRBJ2-3; D is ambiguous. The V gene's germline CDR1 is DFQATT and CDR2 SNEGSKA (reference sequence). CDR3 length: 11 amino acids. Trimming removed 6 bases at V and 6 bases at J, with 10 bases between. The CDR3 DNA follows: TGCAGTGCCTCACGAGGCGATACGCAGTATTTT. Translated, it gives CSASRGDTQYF.

As to this clone: Other nucleotide sequences from this sample produce the same CDR3. The rearrangement joins TRBV12-3 or TRBV12-4 to TRBJ2-3, with D maybe TRBD1 (6 bases). There are 12 residues in the CDR3. V lost 6 bases and J 6 bases, leaving 10 bases between the germline ends. The CDR3 DNA follows: TGTGCCAGCAGCAGGGGTTCCGATACGCAGTATTTT. Its translation: CASSRGSDTQYF.

In this sample, this clone turned up a few times. This chain links TRBV5-1 with TRBJ1-6, with D perhaps TRBD1 (6 bases). This CDR3 region has 15 residues. V shed 4 bases and J shed 5 bases, with 13 bases lying between them. Looked up from germline, CDR1 is SGHRS and CDR2 is YFSETQ. The CDR3 DNA follows: TGCGCCAGCAGCCTACAAGGACAGAATAATTCACCCCTCCACTTT. Its protein product is CASSLQGQNNSPLHF.

This chain joins TRBV4-1 and TRBJ1-5, with TRBD1 matching over 7 bases. CDR1 is MGHRA, CDR2 YSYEKL, per germline. The V segment lost 4 bases and the J segment 4 bases; nucleotides outside the gene matches: 7. The CDR3 runs to 15 residues. CDR3 bases: TGCGCCAGCAGCCGATACGACAGGGAGAATCAGCCCCAGCATTTT. Encoded protein: CASSRYDRENQPQHF.

This clone was detected only a few times. The chain couples TRBV4-1 to TRBJ1-1; 7 positions agree with TRBD1. Germline loops: CDR1 MGHRA, CDR2 YSYEKL. The V gene end was trimmed by 0 bases and the J gene end by 5 bases; junction bases not matched to a gene: 6. CDR3 size: 15 residues. Here the CDR3 DNA reads TGCGCCAGCAGCCAAGATGACAGGGTCTTGACTGAAGCTTTCTTT. This encodes CASSQDDRVLTEAFF.